The source of this T cell receptor beta chain is a study of CD8 T cells in Susac syndrome. With respect to this clonotype: The antigen is unknown.

The CDR3 spans 16 residues. Trimming cost V 0 bases and J 8 bases, with 16 bases left between them. Germline values: CDR1 LNHNV, CDR2 YYDKDF (reference sequence). Study-level findings and limits: Clonal expansion was not observed in the Susac syndrome CD4+ T cell repertoires.

An amount of RNA that ranged from roughly 0.5 to 1 ug was reverse transcribed with random hexamers. A multiplex approach, immunoSEQ multiplex PCR, amplified TCR beta CDR3 across 54 Vbeta and 13 Jbeta. TCRdb recomputed calls from the immunoSEQ multiplex PCR reads with MiXCR, one row per CDR3 protein. The data contain roughly 200,000 distinct CDR3 sequences, roughly 94% of them singletons. Diagnostic criteria for definite or probable disease, in their recently defined form, were met by the patients with Susac syndrome. What was sequenced was CD4+ T cells from PBMCs. This clonotype originated in a human donor with Susac syndrome. The V and J genes are TRBV15 and TRBJ1-4; D gene uncertain. The CDR3 bases are TGTGCCACCAGCAGAGATCTCGGAACTCCCAACGAAAAACTGTTTTTT. Translated, it gives CATSRDLGTPNEKLFF.